These T cell receptor beta chains were read from a single sample in a study of shared clonotypes between healthy human individuals. Using immunoSEQ multiplex PCR, the repertoire was profiled, and TCRdb retains in-frame clones only, with some absent. The repertoire has about 490,000 clones, 70% to 80% of them found once; the top ten carry roughly 13%. Material: PBMCs. The source of these receptors is a woman between 40 and 50 years old in good health. Some clones in this sample may be carry-over from other donors' samples. Each CDR3 is given with its conserved first and last residue. Fields, in order: CDR3 protein, CDR3 DNA, D gene, V gene, J gene, CDR3 length, clone size. A D gene is named only where the DNA matches it firmly. Size tells how often a clone was seen (once, few, many) or the class of an expanded clone, and some rows leave it out.

CDR3aa: CAIAATSGIYNEQFF; CDR3nt: TGTGCCATCGCCGCAACTAGCGGGATCTACAATGAGCAGTTCTTC; d_gene: TRBD2; v_gene: TRBV28; j_gene: TRBJ2-1; len: 15; abundance: .
CDR3aa: CASRYTSDSEAFF; CDR3nt: TGTGCCAGTAGGTACACGTCGGACAGTGAAGCTTTCTTT; d_gene: .; v_gene: TRBV19; j_gene: TRBJ1-1; len: 13; abundance: .
CDR3aa: CASSPLGYNEQFF; CDR3nt: TGTGCCAGCAGTCCCCTCGGGTACAATGAGCAGTTCTTC; d_gene: .; v_gene: TRBV25-1; j_gene: TRBJ2-1; len: 13; abundance: .
CDR3aa: CASSLRSRGRAFF; CDR3nt: TGTGCCAGCAGCCTCCGCTCCCGGGGGCGAGCTTTCTTT; d_gene: .; v_gene: TRBV5-4; j_gene: TRBJ1-1; len: 13; abundance: .
CDR3aa: CASSDRGTTFVDEQFF; CDR3nt: TGTGCCAGCTCCGACCGAGGGACTACCTTTGTCGATGAGCAGTTCTTC; d_gene: TRBD2; v_gene: TRBV6-4; j_gene: TRBJ2-1; len: 16; abundance: .
CDR3aa: CASSLGTYMNTEAFF; CDR3nt: TGTGCCAGCAGCTTAGGGACATACATGAACACTGAAGCTTTCTTT; d_gene: .; v_gene: TRBV7-8; j_gene: TRBJ1-1; len: 15; abundance: few
CDR3aa: CASNTDRVSGYTF; CDR3nt: TGTGCCAGCAACACGGACAGGGTTTCTGGCTACACCTTC; d_gene: TRBD1; v_gene: TRBV5-4; j_gene: TRBJ1-2; len: 13; abundance: .
CDR3aa: CASRGTGISYEQYF; CDR3nt: TGTGCCAGCAGGGGGACAGGGATCTCCTACGAGCAGTACTTC; d_gene: TRBD1; v_gene: TRBV7-9; j_gene: TRBJ2-7; len: 14; abundance: .
CDR3aa: CASSFGTGVTGELFF; CDR3nt: TGTGCCAGCTCATTCGGGACAGGGGTCACCGGGGAGCTGTTTTTT; d_gene: TRBD1; v_gene: TRBV18; j_gene: TRBJ2-2; len: 15; abundance: .
CDR3aa: CSVSWAENTEAFF; CDR3nt: TGCAGCGTCTCCTGGGCCGAGAACACTGAAGCTTTCTTT; d_gene: .; v_gene: TRBV29-1; j_gene: TRBJ1-1; len: 13; abundance: .
CDR3aa: CASSALSERRRYEQFF; CDR3nt: TGTGCCAGCAGCGCCCTGAGCGAGCGGAGGCGGTATGAGCAGTTCTTC; d_gene: .; v_gene: TRBV7-9; j_gene: TRBJ2-1; len: 16; abundance: .
CDR3aa: CASRTGEETQYF; CDR3nt: TGTGCCAGCAGAACAGGGGAAGAGACCCAGTACTTC; d_gene: TRBD1; v_gene: TRBV6-5; j_gene: TRBJ2-5; len: 12; abundance: .
CDR3aa: CASSPSGTGNYEQYF; CDR3nt: TGTGCCAGCAGCCCCTCCGGGACAGGAAATTACGAGCAGTACTTC; d_gene: TRBD1; v_gene: TRBV7-6; j_gene: TRBJ2-7; len: 15; abundance: .
CDR3aa: CAWSVGQGNTGELFF; CDR3nt: TGTGCCTGGAGTGTTGGACAGGGTAACACCGGGGAGCTGTTTTTT; d_gene: TRBD1; v_gene: TRBV30; j_gene: TRBJ2-2; len: 15; abundance: .
CDR3aa: CASSFGGGGNTIYF; CDR3nt: TGTGCCAGCAGTTTCGGGGGTGGAGGAAACACCATATATTTT; d_gene: .; v_gene: TRBV28; j_gene: TRBJ1-3; len: 14; abundance: .
CDR3aa: CASGLSRLAGNNEQFF; CDR3nt: TGTGCTAGTGGTTTGAGCAGACTAGCGGGAAACAATGAGCAGTTCTTC; d_gene: TRBD2; v_gene: TRBV12-5; j_gene: TRBJ2-1; len: 16; abundance: few
CDR3aa: CASKGSYEQYF; CDR3nt: TGTGCCAGCAAGGGCTCCTACGAGCAGTACTTC; d_gene: .; v_gene: TRBV7-9; j_gene: TRBJ2-7; len: 11; abundance: .
CDR3aa: CASSRSVAGELFF; CDR3nt: TGTGCCAGCAGCAGAAGCGTTGCCGGGGAGCTGTTTTTT; d_gene: .; v_gene: TRBV5-6; j_gene: TRBJ2-2; len: 13; abundance: .
CDR3aa: CAWNYRERFTGELFF; CDR3nt: TGTGCCTGGAACTACAGGGAAAGGTTCACCGGGGAGCTGTTTTTT; d_gene: .; v_gene: TRBV30; j_gene: TRBJ2-2; len: 15; abundance: .
CDR3aa: CASSLNRDTEAFF; CDR3nt: TGTGCTAGCAGCTTGAACCGGGACACTGAAGCTTTCTTT; d_gene: .; v_gene: TRBV7-7; j_gene: TRBJ1-1; len: 13; abundance: few
CDR3aa: CASSLRGPRYEQYF; CDR3nt: TGTGCCAGCAGCTTGAGAGGGCCTAGGTACGAGCAGTACTTC; d_gene: .; v_gene: TRBV5-4; j_gene: TRBJ2-7; len: 14; abundance: .
CDR3aa: CASSQGGLAYNEQFF; CDR3nt: TGTGCCAGCAGCCAGGGGGGACTAGCATACAATGAGCAGTTCTTC; d_gene: TRBD2; v_gene: TRBV11-3; j_gene: TRBJ2-1; len: 15; abundance: .
CDR3aa: CSVAGVENTEAFF; CDR3nt: TGCAGCGTTGCAGGGGTGGAGAACACTGAAGCTTTCTTT; d_gene: .; v_gene: TRBV29-1; j_gene: TRBJ1-1; len: 13; abundance: few
CDR3aa: CASSSVLGGTEAFF; CDR3nt: TGTGCCAGCAGCTCCGTTTTGGGCGGCACTGAAGCTTTCTTT; d_gene: .; v_gene: TRBV11-2; j_gene: TRBJ1-1; len: 14; abundance: .
CDR3aa: CASSRGLQETQYF; CDR3nt: TGCGCCAGCAGCCGTGGATTACAAGAGACCCAGTACTTC; d_gene: .; v_gene: TRBV5-1; j_gene: TRBJ2-5; len: 13; abundance: .
CDR3aa: CASSKPGLNTGELFF; CDR3nt: TGTGCCAGTAGTAAACCGGGACTTAACACCGGGGAGCTGTTTTTT; d_gene: .; v_gene: TRBV19; j_gene: TRBJ2-2; len: 15; abundance: .
CDR3aa: CASRSRDIYNEQFF; CDR3nt: TGTGCCAGCAGATCCAGGGACATCTACAATGAGCAGTTCTTC; d_gene: .; v_gene: TRBV6-5; j_gene: TRBJ2-1; len: 14; abundance: .
CDR3aa: CASSESGTSADTQYF; CDR3nt: TGTGCCAGCAGTGAGAGTGGTACTAGCGCAGATACGCAGTATTTT; d_gene: TRBD2; v_gene: TRBV6-4; j_gene: TRBJ2-3; len: 15; abundance: few
CDR3aa: CASSQGPRSPSNQPQHF; CDR3nt: TGCGCCAGCAGCCAAGGCCCCAGGTCCCCTAGCAATCAGCCCCAGCATTTT; d_gene: .; v_gene: TRBV4-1; j_gene: TRBJ1-5; len: 17; abundance: .
CDR3aa: CASIGTGNTEAFF; CDR3nt: TGCGCCAGCATCGGGACAGGGAACACTGAAGCTTTCTTT; d_gene: TRBD1; v_gene: TRBV4-1; j_gene: TRBJ1-1; len: 13; abundance: .
CDR3aa: CASRREGQGISGANVLTF; CDR3nt: TGCGCCAGCCGAAGGGAAGGACAGGGAATCTCTGGGGCCAACGTCCTGACTTTC; d_gene: TRBD1; v_gene: TRBV5-1; j_gene: TRBJ2-6; len: 18; abundance: .
CDR3aa: CASSPPTADTDQPQHF; CDR3nt: TGTGCCAGCAGCCCCCCGACCGCGGACACAGATCAGCCCCAGCATTTT; d_gene: .; v_gene: TRBV28; j_gene: TRBJ1-5; len: 16; abundance: .
CDR3aa: CAISESPGVLGYTF; CDR3nt: TGTGCCATCAGTGAGTCCCCAGGGGTACTTGGCTACACCTTC; d_gene: .; v_gene: TRBV10-3; j_gene: TRBJ1-2; len: 14; abundance: .
CDR3aa: CASSQSGNTIYF; CDR3nt: TGTGCCAGCAGCCAATCTGGAAACACCATATATTTT; d_gene: .; v_gene: TRBV14; j_gene: TRBJ1-3; len: 12; abundance: .
CDR3aa: CASSLGTPWAYNEQFF; CDR3nt: TGTGCCAGCAGCTTAGGGACTCCCTGGGCCTACAATGAGCAGTTCTTC; d_gene: .; v_gene: TRBV7-8; j_gene: TRBJ2-1; len: 16; abundance: .
CDR3aa: CASSSRLGGTQYF; CDR3nt: TGTGCCAGCAGTTCGCGACTAGGGGGGACCCAGTACTTC; d_gene: .; v_gene: TRBV28; j_gene: TRBJ2-5; len: 13; abundance: .
CDR3aa: CASSLGGIIRHNEQFF; CDR3nt: TGTGCCAGCAGCTTAGGGGGAATAATTCGCCACAATGAGCAGTTCTTC; d_gene: .; v_gene: TRBV7-9; j_gene: TRBJ2-1; len: 16; abundance: .
CDR3aa: CASSLLGQGPTGELFF; CDR3nt: TGTGCCAGCAGCTTGTTGGGACAGGGACCCACCGGGGAGCTGTTTTTT; d_gene: TRBD1; v_gene: TRBV5-4; j_gene: TRBJ2-2; len: 16; abundance: .
CDR3aa: CSTGGSTNEKLFF; CDR3nt: TGCAGCACCGGAGGGTCGACTAATGAAAAACTGTTTTTT; d_gene: .; v_gene: TRBV29-1; j_gene: TRBJ1-4; len: 13; abundance: .
CDR3aa: CAWSVGGLEAFF; CDR3nt: TGTGCCTGGAGCGTCGGGGGCCTTGAAGCTTTCTTT; d_gene: .; v_gene: TRBV30; j_gene: TRBJ1-1; len: 12; abundance: many
CDR3aa: CASSQQSMNTEAFF; CDR3nt: TGCGCCAGCAGCCAACAGTCTATGAACACTGAAGCTTTCTTT; d_gene: .; v_gene: TRBV5-1; j_gene: TRBJ1-1; len: 14; abundance: few
CDR3aa: CASSPGAGGLDIQYF; CDR3nt: TGTGCCAGCTCACCAGGGGCAGGGGGACTGGACATTCAGTACTTC; d_gene: .; v_gene: TRBV18; j_gene: TRBJ2-4; len: 15; abundance: .
CDR3aa: CASSLSRGRPIEQYF; CDR3nt: TGTGCCAGCAGCTTATCCAGGGGGCGGCCAATCGAGCAGTACTTC; d_gene: TRBD1; v_gene: TRBV7-8; j_gene: TRBJ2-7; len: 15; abundance: few